This T cell receptor (beta chain) was retrieved from a study of cytomegalovirus exposure and HLA in healthy donors. General study points: An analysis was carried out later, and it reportedly showed fewer N-insertions in an Asian-associated ancestry cluster than the roughly 700-donor mean. It was confirmed in vitro that a few of the CMV-associated chains were specific for CMV antigens. In a later analysis, V- and J-gene trimming of beta chains associated with a DCLRE1C missense variant, replicated independently. A highly shared variant cluster was judged a likely technical artifact.

Worth noting for this clone: Its antigen is undetermined.

PCR primers comprised 60 Vbeta and 13 Jbeta primers. TCRdb's copy holds only in-frame clones and misses some; the assay was immunoSEQ multiplex PCR. The sample lists about 150,000 clones, over 60% occurring once. V gave up 4 bases and J gave up 3 bases; unmatched junction bases: 4. This CDR3 region has 14 residues. CDR1 is SGDLS, CDR2 YYNGEE, per germline. The genes are TRBV9 and TRBJ1-3; 7 bases match TRBD1. The sequencing input was PBMCs. The clonotype was recovered from a woman aged 18-29 years in good health and CMV-seronegative. CDR3 sequence: CASSPGGFGNTIYF. The DNA for the CDR3 is TGTGCCAGCAGCCCAGGGGGTTTTGGAAACACCATATATTTT.